This T cell receptor beta chain was captured by sequencing in a study of T cells expressing NK-cell markers. Study-wide background: The authors sequenced eight donors, of whom seven were HCMV-seropositive and one was seronegative.

About this clonotype itself: Its antigen is undetermined.

TCR beta cDNA was generated via 5'RACE template switching incorporating UMIs. TCRdb reprocessed the 5' RACE reads and reports one entry per CDR3 protein, with no DNA. In all, the sample yields about 300,000 distinct CDR3 sequences. There are 14 residues in the CDR3. Germline CDR1 and CDR2: SGDLS and YYNGEE. Findings and caveats of the study: A range of 1.0-7.0% of CD8+ T cells consisted of dominant NKG2C+ clonotypes in 5 to 7 donors. In four donors, these clonotypes also led the CD3+CD56-NKG2C+ fraction.

This TCR came from a woman aged 18 to 69 in good health. The sequenced sample consisted of blood T cells: a sorted CD56 or NKG2C T cell subset, CD4+ or CD8+ T cells, or bulk PBMC T cells (not recorded which). The rearrangement joins TRBV9 to TRBJ2-2; as DNA is missing, the TRBD1 call by TCRdb cannot be tested. The CDR3 here is CASSTLVFSGELFF.